These 10 T cell receptor beta chains were sequenced from one sample in a study of blood T cell repertoires in COVID-19. Using immunoSEQ multiplex PCR, the repertoire was profiled, and TCRdb retains in-frame clones only, with some absent. The table includes about 130,000 clones, approximately 80% detected once. Sequenced sample: peripheral blood. The receptors stem from a man at least 80 years old with acute or convalescent COVID-19.

V gene TRBV24-1 combines with J gene TRBJ2-1; D remains ambiguous. Germline CDR1 is KGHDR and CDR2 is SFDVKD. V was shortened by 0 bases and J by 0 bases, with 5 bases between the two germline ends. This CDR3 is built from 15 residues. The CDR3 loop reads CATSDLRSSYNEQFF. The CDR3 coding sequence is TGTGCCACCAGTGATTTGCGCAGCTCCTACAATGAGCAGTTCTTC.

The chain links TRBV7-2 to TRBJ1-3; D not certain. Germline loops: CDR1 SGHTA, CDR2 FQGNSA. Trimming stripped 5 bases from V and 6 bases from J, with 14 bases between. CDR3 length: 14 residues. The CDR3: CASSPSVIPNTIYF. The CDR3 DNA follows: TGTGCCAGCAGCCCCTCAGTCATCCCAAACACCATATATTTT.

V gene TRBV6-6 combines with J gene TRBJ1-2, with D perhaps matching TRBD1 (5 bases). From germline, CDR1 is MNHNY and CDR2 SVGAGI (reference sequence). V gave up 2 bases and J gave up 6 bases, with 19 bases separating them. The CDR3 has 16 residues. The CDR3 region is CASSYPKNSGVDGYTF. In DNA form, the CDR3 reads TGTGCCAGCAGTTACCCGAAAAACTCGGGGGTTGATGGCTACACCTTC.

Remarks on this clone: Other DNA sequences within the sample encode an identical CDR3. This chain's CDR3 is CASSPGTGRETQYF. The CDR3 DNA is TGCGCCAGCAGCCCGGGGACAGGGCGTGAGACCCAGTACTTC. The chain has TRBV5-1 and TRBJ2-5, with 9 bases that match TRBD1. CDR1 is SGHRS, CDR2 YFSETQ, per germline. The CDR3 has 14 residues. V was pared by 4 bases and J by 5 bases, with 6 bases of the junction left unmatched.

The chain uses TRBV5-1 and TRBJ2-1; D remains unclear. The CDR3 totals 13 residues. Trimming cost V 0 bases and J 2 bases, with 3 bases left between them. CDR1 and CDR2 from the germline V gene are SGHRS and YFSETQ. The CDR3, as DNA: TGCGCCAGCAGCTTGGACACCTACAATGAGCAGTTCTTC. Protein sequence: CASSLDTYNEQFF.

The chain recombines TRBV19 with TRBJ1-4; the D gene is possibly TRBD1 (6 bases). This CDR3 has 15 amino acids. Per the germline V gene, CDR1 is LNHDA and CDR2 is SQIVND (reference sequence). V was shortened by 6 bases and J by 7 bases, with 18 bases between the two germline ends. Here the CDR3 reads CASRGYLGGAEKLFF. CDR3 sequence (DNA): TGTGCCAGTAGAGGCTACCTGGGGGGGGCTGAAAAACTGTTTTTT.

The chain couples TRBV19 to TRBJ2-1; TRBD1 is a possible D gene (6 bases). CDR1 is LNHDA, CDR2 SQIVND, per germline (reference sequence). V was cut by 11 bases and J by 8 bases, with 22 bases left in between. There are 14 residues in the CDR3. The DNA for the CDR3 is TGTGCCTGCAGTGGGGGCTACGCAGTTGATGAGCAGTTCTTC. Its translation: CACSGGYAVDEQFF.

The CDR3 here is CASSLDWGVSTEAFF. The CDR3 nucleotides read TGTGCCAGCAGCTTGGATTGGGGAGTTAGCACTGAAGCTTTCTTT. This chain links TRBV5-6 with TRBJ1-1; D gene unclear. The CDR3 is 15 amino acids. CDR1 is SGHDT, CDR2 YYEEEE, per germline. Trimming shortened V by 0 bases and J by 4 bases, and 13 bases separated the two germline ends.

This chain links TRBV10-3 with TRBJ2-1; unclear D gene. V lost 4 bases to trimming and J lost 2 bases, with 6 bases between them. Germline values: CDR1 ENHRY, CDR2 SYGVKD. CDR3 length: 13 residues. CDR3 region: CAISANTYNEQFF. DNA of the CDR3: TGTGCCATCAGTGCGAACACCTACAATGAGCAGTTCTTC.

Only one count was recorded for this clone. The rearrangement links TRBV2 to TRBJ2-5; 8 bases fit TRBD2. J gave up 5 bases and V 2 bases, and 7 bases lay outside the gene matches. CDR1 and CDR2 from the germline V gene are SNHLY and FYNNEI. The CDR3 has 15 residues. Here the CDR3 reads CASSEPAGGGETQYF. The CDR3 DNA is TGTGCCAGCAGTGAACCCGCGGGGGGCGGCGAGACCCAGTACTTC.